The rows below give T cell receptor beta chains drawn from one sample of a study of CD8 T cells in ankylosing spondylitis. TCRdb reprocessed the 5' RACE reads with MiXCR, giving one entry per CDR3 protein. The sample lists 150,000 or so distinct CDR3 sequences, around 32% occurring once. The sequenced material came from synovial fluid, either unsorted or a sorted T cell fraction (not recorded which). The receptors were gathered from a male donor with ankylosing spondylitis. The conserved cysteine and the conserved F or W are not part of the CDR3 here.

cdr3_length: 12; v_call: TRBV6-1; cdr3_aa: ASTPRKANYGYT
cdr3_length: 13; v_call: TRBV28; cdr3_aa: ASTETSGNWGEQF
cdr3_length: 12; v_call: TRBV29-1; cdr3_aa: SVEGGRGADEQF
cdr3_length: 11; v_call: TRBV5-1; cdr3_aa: ASSRQGDSPLH
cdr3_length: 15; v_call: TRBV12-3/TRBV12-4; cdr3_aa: ASSPLRLAGPYNEQF
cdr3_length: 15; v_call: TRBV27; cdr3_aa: ASSTGTSGSSRETQY
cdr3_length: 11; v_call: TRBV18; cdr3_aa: ASSPAGYNEQF
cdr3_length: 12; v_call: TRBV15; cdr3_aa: ATKQGPSNEKLF
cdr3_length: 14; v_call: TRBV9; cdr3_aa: ASSGQGEGINSPLH
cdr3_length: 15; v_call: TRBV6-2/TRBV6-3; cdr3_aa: ASSYFFQRSPGDTQY
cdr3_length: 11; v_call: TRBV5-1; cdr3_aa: ASSTGLPGELF
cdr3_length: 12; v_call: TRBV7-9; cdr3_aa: ASSFLGANTEAF
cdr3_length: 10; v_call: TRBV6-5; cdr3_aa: ASTRGGHGYT
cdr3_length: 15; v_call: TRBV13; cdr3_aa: ASSSALGDLKHTEAF
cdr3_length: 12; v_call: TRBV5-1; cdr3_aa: ASSFRGQNTEAF
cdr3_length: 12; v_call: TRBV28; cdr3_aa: ASSLQGGPYEQY
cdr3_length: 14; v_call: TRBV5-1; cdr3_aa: ASAGGELRTSDTQY
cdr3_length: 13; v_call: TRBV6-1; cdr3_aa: ASSEALTRANEQF
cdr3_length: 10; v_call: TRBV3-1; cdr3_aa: ASEGPAGELF
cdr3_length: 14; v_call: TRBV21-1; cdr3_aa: ATAPPRGLAKNIQY
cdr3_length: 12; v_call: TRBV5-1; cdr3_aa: ASSLGPGRSGYT
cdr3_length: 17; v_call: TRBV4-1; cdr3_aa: ASSQVSGLAGGNGLEQY
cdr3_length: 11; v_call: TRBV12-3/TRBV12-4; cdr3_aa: ASSPGTGPQQF
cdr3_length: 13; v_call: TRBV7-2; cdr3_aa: ASSPQGTMNTEAF
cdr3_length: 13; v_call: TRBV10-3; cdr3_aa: AISEGASGSREQY
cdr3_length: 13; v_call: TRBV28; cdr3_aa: ASSPSGTLSGELF
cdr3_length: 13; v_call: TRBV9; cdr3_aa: ASSVVGTRTDEQF
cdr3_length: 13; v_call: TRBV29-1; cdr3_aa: SVDWGDTPNYGYT
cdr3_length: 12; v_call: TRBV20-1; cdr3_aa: SASGRGQADTQY
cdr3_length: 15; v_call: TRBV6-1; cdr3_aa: ASSIIGTDHSGNTIY
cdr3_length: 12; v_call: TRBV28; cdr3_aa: ASISLNGANVLT